The rows below give T cell receptor beta chains drawn from one sample of a study of blood T cell repertoires in COVID-19. The protocol was immunoSEQ multiplex PCR, while the TCRdb copy is restricted to in-frame clones and leaves out a portion. This table holds 110,000 to 150,000 clones, about 84% found once. The sequenced sample was peripheral blood. These receptors were obtained from a woman between 50 and 59 years old with acute or convalescent COVID-19. Both conserved end residues are part of each CDR3. A D gene is named only where the DNA matches it firmly. The listing skips clone size in some rows; elsewhere it reads once, few, many or a size class.

v_call,j_call,clone_size,d_call,cdr3_aa,cdr3_nt
TRBV9,TRBJ1-3,NA,NA,CASSVNGDWANTIYF,TGTGCCAGCAGCGTAAACGGGGACTGGGCAAACACCATATATTTT
TRBV2,TRBJ2-7,NA,NA,CATLPRGIGSSYEQYF,TGTGCCACCTTGCCGAGGGGGATAGGGAGCTCCTACGAGCAGTACTTC
TRBV7-3,TRBJ2-7,NA,TRBD1,CASSSRQGGQQYF,TGTGCCAGCAGCTCCAGACAGGGGGGTCAGCAGTACTTC
TRBV7-3,TRBJ2-1,NA,TRBD1,CASSPRDRGRNEQFF,TGTGCCAGCAGCCCTAGGGACAGGGGGCGGAATGAGCAGTTCTTC
TRBV30,TRBJ1-2,NA,TRBD1,CAWSVHRNSGQPYGYTF,TGTGCCTGGAGTGTACATCGAAACTCGGGACAGCCTTATGGCTACACCTTC
TRBV25-1,TRBJ2-7,NA,NA,CASMTNRVPYEQYF,TGTGCCAGCATGACAAACAGGGTTCCCTACGAGCAGTACTTC
TRBV4-3,TRBJ1-4,NA,NA,CASSQATATNEKLFF,TGCGCCAGCAGCCAAGCGACAGCAACTAATGAAAAACTGTTTTTT
TRBV7-8,TRBJ1-4,NA,NA,CASSHGPGQRDEKLFF,TGTGCCAGCAGTCATGGACCGGGACAAAGAGATGAAAAACTGTTTTTT
TRBV30,TRBJ2-7,NA,TRBD1,CAWNRGPWYEQYF,TGTGCCTGGAACAGGGGGCCGTGGTACGAGCAGTACTTC
TRBV6-2/TRBV6-3,TRBJ1-1,NA,NA,CASSYSTANTEAFF,TGTGCCAGCAGTTACTCGACAGCGAACACTGAAGCTTTCTTT
TRBV24-1,TRBJ1-2,NA,NA,CASGRVCSNGYTF,TGTGCCTCCGGCAGGGTATGTTCGAATGGCTACACCTTC
TRBV7-2,TRBJ1-1,NA,NA,CASSLSQRAFF,TGTGCCAGCAGCTTATCCCAGCGAGCTTTCTTT
TRBV14,TRBJ1-2,NA,TRBD1,CASSPGQAYGYTF,TGTGCCAGCAGCCCCGGACAGGCCTATGGCTACACCTTC
TRBV7-8,TRBJ1-2,few,NA,CASSLAGVYGYTF,TGTGCCAGCAGCTTAGCAGGGGTCTATGGCTACACCTTC
TRBV4-1,TRBJ2-1,NA,NA,CASSQDPSGGGYNEQFF,TGCGCCAGCAGCCAAGATCCCTCAGGGGGAGGTTACAATGAGCAGTTCTTC
TRBV3-1/TRBV3-2,TRBJ2-7,NA,NA,CASSLQGSSYEQYF,TGTGCCAGCAGCCTACAGGGTTCATCCTACGAGCAGTACTTC
TRBV27,TRBJ1-1,NA,NA,CASSLFSSFTEAFF,TGTGCCAGCAGTTTATTTTCGTCTTTCACTGAAGCTTTCTTT
TRBV18,TRBJ1-1,NA,NA,CASSPRSGAEAFF,TGTGCCAGCTCACCAAGATCAGGGGCTGAAGCTTTCTTT
TRBV12-5,TRBJ2-4,NA,TRBD1,CASGPSGQPNIQYF,TGTGCTAGTGGTCCCTCGGGACAGCCAAACATTCAGTACTTC
TRBV23-1,TRBJ2-4,once,TRBD1,CASSQSYDRENIQYF,TGCGCCAGCAGTCAATCGTATGACAGGGAAAACATTCAGTACTTC
TRBV6-1,TRBJ2-6,NA,NA,CASSEVFGEISGANVLTF,TGTGCCAGCAGTGAAGTATTTGGTGAGATCTCTGGGGCCAACGTCCTGACTTTC
TRBV19,TRBJ2-1,NA,TRBD1,CASSSPGQGRVDEQFF,TGTGCCAGTAGTTCCCCGGGACAGGGCCGCGTCGATGAGCAGTTCTTC
TRBV7-6,TRBJ2-2,NA,TRBD2,CASSALERTSVLAGELFF,TGTGCCAGCAGCGCCCTAGAGAGAACTAGCGTTCTTGCCGGGGAGCTGTTTTTT
TRBV7-9,TRBJ2-3,NA,TRBD2,CASSPREGDTDTQYF,TGTGCCAGCAGCCCACGGGAGGGGGACACAGATACGCAGTATTTT
TRBV4-2,TRBJ2-5,NA,TRBD1,CASSQGPGGPQETQYF,TGTGCCAGCAGCCAAGGGCCAGGGGGCCCGCAAGAGACCCAGTACTTC
TRBV5-6,TRBJ2-1,NA,TRBD2,CASSLAGGGGNEQFF,TGTGCCAGCAGCCTCGCTGGGGGGGGTGGCAATGAGCAGTTCTTC